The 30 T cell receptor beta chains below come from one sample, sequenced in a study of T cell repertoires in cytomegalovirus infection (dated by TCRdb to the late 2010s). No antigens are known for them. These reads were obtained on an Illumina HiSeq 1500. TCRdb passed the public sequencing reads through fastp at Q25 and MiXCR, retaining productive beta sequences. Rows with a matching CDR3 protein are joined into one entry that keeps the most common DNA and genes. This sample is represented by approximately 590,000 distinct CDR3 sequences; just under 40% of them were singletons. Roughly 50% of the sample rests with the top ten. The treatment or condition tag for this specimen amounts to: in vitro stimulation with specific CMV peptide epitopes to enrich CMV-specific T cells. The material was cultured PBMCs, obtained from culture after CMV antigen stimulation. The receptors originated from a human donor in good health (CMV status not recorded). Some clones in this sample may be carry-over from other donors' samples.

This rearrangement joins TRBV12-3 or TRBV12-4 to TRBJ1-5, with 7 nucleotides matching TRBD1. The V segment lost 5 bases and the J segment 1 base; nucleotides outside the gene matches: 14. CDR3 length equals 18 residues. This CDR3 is CASSVSGQGVLSNQPQHF. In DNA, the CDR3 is TGTGCCAGCAGTGTTTCCGGGCAGGGGGTCTTGAGCAATCAGCCCCAGCATTTT.

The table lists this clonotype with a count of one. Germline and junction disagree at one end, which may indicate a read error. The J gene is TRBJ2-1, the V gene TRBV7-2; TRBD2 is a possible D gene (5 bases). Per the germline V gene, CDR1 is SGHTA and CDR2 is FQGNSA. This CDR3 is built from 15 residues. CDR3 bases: TGTGCCAGCAGCTTAGTCCTACTAGATTCCCTCCCGCGGGTCTTC. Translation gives CASSLVLLDSLPRVF.

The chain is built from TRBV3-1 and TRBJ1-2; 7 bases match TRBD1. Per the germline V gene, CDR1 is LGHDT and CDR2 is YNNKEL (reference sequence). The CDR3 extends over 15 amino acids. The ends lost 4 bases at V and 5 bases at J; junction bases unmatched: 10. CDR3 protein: CASSPRDRAPYGYTF. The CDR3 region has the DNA TGTGCCAGCAGCCCTCGAGACAGGGCTCCGTATGGCTACACCTTC. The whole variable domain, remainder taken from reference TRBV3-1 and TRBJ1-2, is DTAVSQTPKYLVTQMGNDKSIKCEQNLGHDTMYWYKQDSKKFLKIMFSYNNKELIINETVPNRFSPKSPDKAHLNLHINSLELGDSAVYFCASSPRDRAPYGYTFGSGTRLTVV.

DNA for the CDR3: TGTGCCAGCAGTTACTTAGGGACCTTTGGTGAGCAGTTCTTC. Its protein is CASSYLGTFGEQFF. This chain uses TRBV6-8 with TRBJ2-1; either TRBD1 or TRBD2 may fit D (5 bases each). The V gene lost 1 base and the J gene lost 9 bases, with 13 bases spanning the gap. This CDR3 comprises 14 residues. Germline V gene data show CDR1 as MNHGY and CDR2 as SAAAGT.

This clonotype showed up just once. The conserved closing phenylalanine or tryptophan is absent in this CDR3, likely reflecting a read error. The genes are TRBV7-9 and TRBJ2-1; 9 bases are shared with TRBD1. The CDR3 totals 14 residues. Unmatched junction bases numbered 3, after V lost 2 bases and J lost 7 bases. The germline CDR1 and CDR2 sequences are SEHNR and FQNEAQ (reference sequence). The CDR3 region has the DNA TGTGCCAGCAGCTTAATGACAGGGGGAAATGAGCAGTTCCTC. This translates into CASSLMTGGNEQFL.

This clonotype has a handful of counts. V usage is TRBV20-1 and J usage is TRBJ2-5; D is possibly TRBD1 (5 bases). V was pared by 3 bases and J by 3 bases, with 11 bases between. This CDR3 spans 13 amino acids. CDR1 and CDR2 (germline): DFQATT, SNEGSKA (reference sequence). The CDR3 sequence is CSARPGREETQYF. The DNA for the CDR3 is TGCAGTGCTAGGCCAGGGCGTGAAGAGACCCAGTACTTC.

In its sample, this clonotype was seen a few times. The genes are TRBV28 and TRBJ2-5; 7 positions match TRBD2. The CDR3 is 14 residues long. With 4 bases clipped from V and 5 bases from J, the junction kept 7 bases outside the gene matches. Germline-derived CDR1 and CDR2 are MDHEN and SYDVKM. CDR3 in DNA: TGTGCCAGCAGTTCCGGGGAGGGGAGTGAGACCCAGTACTTC. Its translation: CASSSGEGSETQYF.

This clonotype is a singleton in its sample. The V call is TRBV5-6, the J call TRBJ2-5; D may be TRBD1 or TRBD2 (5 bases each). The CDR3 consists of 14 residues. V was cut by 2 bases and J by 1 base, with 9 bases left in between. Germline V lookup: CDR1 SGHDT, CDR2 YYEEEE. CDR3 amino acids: CASSFGAVQETQYF. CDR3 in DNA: TGTGCCAGCAGCTTCGGGGCAGTCCAAGAGACCCAGTACTTC.

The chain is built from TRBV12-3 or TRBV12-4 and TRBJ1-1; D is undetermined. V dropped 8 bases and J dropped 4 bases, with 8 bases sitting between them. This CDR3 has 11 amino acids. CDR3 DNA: TGTGCCAGCCAGAGTTTCACTGAAGCTTTCTTT. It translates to CASQSFTEAFF.

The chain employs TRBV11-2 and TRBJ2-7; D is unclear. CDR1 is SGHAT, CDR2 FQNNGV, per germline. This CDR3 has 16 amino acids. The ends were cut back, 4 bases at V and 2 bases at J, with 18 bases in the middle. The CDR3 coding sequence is TGTGCCAGCAGCTCTCAATCAGGTGCCTCGACCTACGAGCAGTACTTC. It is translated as CASSSQSGASTYEQYF. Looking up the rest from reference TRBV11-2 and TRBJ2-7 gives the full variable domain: EAGVAQSPRYKIIEKRQSVAFWCNPISGHATLYWYQQILGQGPKLLIQFQNNGVVDDSQLPKDRFSAERLKGVDSTLKIQPAKLEDSAVYLCASSSQSGASTYEQYFGPGTRLTVT.

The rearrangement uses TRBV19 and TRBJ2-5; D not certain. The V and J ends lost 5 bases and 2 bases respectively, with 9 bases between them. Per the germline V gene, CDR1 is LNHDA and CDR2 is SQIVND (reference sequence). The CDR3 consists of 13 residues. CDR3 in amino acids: CASSELTQETQYF. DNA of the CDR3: TGTGCCAGTAGTGAACTTACTCAAGAGACCCAGTACTTC.

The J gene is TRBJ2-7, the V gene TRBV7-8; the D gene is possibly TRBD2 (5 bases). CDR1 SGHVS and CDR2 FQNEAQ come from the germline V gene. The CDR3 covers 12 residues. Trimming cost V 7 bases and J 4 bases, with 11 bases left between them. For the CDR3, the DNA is TGTGCCAGCAACAACGCGGGTTACGAGCAGTACTTC. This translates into CASNNAGYEQYF.

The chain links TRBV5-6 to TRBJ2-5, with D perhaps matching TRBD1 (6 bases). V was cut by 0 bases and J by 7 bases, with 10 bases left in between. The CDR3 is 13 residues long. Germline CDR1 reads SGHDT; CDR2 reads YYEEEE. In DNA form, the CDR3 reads TGTGCCAGCAGCTTGGACAGGGCATCGACCCAGTACTTC. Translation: CASSLDRASTQYF.

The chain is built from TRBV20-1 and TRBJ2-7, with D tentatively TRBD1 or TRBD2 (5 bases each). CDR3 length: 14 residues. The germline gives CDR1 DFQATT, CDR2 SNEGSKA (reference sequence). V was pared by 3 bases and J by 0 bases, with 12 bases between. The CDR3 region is CSASVPGTSYEQYF. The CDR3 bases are TGCAGTGCTAGTGTCCCAGGGACCTCCTACGAGCAGTACTTC.

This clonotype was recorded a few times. CDR3 protein: CASSLVGQEYNSPLHF. DNA for the CDR3: TGTGCCAGCAGCTTAGTGGGACAGGAATATAATTCACCCCTCCACTTT. The chain combines TRBV7-2 with TRBJ1-6; 8 bases line up with TRBD1. The V gene's germline CDR1 is SGHTA and CDR2 FQGNSA. The CDR3 runs 16 residues. V gave up 1 base and J gave up 4 bases; unmatched junction bases: 3.

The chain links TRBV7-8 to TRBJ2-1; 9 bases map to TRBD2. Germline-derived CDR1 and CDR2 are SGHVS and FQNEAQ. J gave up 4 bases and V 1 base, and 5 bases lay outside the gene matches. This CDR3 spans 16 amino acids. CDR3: CASSLGPSGVYNEQFF. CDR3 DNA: TGTGCCAGCAGCTTAGGTCCTAGCGGGGTTTACAATGAGCAGTTCTTC.

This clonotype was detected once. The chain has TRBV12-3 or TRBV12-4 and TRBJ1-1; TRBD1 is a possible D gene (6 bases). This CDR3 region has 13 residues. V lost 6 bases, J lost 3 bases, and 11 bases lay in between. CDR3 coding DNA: TGTGCCAGCAGGCAAAGGGGGGACACTGAAGCTTTCTTT. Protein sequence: CASRQRGDTEAFF.

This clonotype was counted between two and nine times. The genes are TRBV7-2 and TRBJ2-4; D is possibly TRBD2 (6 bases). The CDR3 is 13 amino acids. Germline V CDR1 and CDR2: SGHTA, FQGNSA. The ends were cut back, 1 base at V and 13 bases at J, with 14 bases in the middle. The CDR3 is CASSLGQGGPQYF. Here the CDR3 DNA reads TGTGCCAGCAGCTTAGGGCAGGGAGGCCCGCAGTACTTC. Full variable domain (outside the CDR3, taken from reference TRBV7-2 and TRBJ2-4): GAGVSQSPSNKVTEKGKDVELRCDPISGHTALYWYRQSLGQGLEFLIYFQGNSAPDKSGLPSDRFSAERTGGSVSTLTIQRTQQEDSAVYLCASSLGQGGPQYFGAGTRLSVL.

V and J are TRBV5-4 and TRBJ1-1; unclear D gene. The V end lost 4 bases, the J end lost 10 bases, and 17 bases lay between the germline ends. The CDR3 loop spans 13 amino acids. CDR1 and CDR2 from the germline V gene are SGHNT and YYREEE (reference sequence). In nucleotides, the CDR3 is TGTGCCAGCAGCGCGCCGGGCCAATTGTCAGCTTTCTTT. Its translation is CASSAPGQLSAFF.

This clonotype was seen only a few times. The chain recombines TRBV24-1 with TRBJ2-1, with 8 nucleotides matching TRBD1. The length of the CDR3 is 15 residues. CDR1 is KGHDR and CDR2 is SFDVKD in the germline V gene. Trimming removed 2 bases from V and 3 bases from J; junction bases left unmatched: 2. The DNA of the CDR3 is TGTGCCACCAGTGATTCAGGGGGCCTCTACAATGAGCAGTTCTTC. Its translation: CATSDSGGLYNEQFF.

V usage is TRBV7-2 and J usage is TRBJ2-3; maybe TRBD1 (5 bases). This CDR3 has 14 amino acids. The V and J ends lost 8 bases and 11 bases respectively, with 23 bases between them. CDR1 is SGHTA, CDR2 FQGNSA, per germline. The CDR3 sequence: CASCPWATDSGQYF. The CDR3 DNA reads TGTGCCAGCTGCCCCTGGGCGACAGACTCTGGGCAGTATTTT.

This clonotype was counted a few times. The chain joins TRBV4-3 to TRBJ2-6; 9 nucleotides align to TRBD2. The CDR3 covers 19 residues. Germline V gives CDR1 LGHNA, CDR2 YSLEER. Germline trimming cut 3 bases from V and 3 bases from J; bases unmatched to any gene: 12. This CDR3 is CASSHVAGGAVGGANVLTF. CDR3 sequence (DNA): TGCGCCAGCAGCCACGTCGCGGGGGGGGCTGTTGGTGGGGCCAACGTCCTGACTTTC.

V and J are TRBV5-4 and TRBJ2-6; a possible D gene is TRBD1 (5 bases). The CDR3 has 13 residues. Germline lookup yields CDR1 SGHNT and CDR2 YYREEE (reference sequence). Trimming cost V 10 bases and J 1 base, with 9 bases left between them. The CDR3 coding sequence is TGTGCCCTTTCAGGGTCTGGGGCCAACGTCCTGACTTTC. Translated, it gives CALSGSGANVLTF.

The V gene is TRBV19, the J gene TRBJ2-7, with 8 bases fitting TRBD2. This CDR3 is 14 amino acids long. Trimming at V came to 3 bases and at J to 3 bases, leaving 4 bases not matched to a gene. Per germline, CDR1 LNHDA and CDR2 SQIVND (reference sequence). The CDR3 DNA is TGTGCCAGTAGTATTCCGGGACTAGTCTACGAGCAGTACTTC. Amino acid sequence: CASSIPGLVYEQYF.

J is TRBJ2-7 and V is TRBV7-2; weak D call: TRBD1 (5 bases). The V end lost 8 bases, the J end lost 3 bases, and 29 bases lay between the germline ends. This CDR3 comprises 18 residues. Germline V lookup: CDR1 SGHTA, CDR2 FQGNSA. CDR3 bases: TGTGCCAGCGGCCGCAACCCGCGTTCTAGGGGCCTCCTCTACGAGCAGTACTTC. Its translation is CASGRNPRSRGLLYEQYF.

CDR3 sequence (DNA): TGTGCCAGCAGCGTAGGTTACCTTTACACAGATACGCAGTATTTT. Its protein is CASSVGYLYTDTQYF. This chain connects TRBV7-9 to TRBJ2-3; unclear D gene. V was cut by 5 bases and J by 2 bases, with 14 bases left in between. The CDR3 extends over 15 amino acids. The germline V gene encodes CDR1 SEHNR and CDR2 FQNEAQ (reference sequence).

The CDR3 coding sequence is TGTGCCAGCAGCTGGATGGGGACAGGGAATGAAAAACTGTTTTTT. This translates into CASSWMGTGNEKLFF. This chain links TRBV5-5 with TRBJ1-4; 9 bases agree with TRBD1. Trimming cost V 3 bases and J 5 bases; bases outside gene matches: 5. This CDR3 contains 15 residues. Germline loops: CDR1 SGHKS, CDR2 YYEKEE (reference sequence).

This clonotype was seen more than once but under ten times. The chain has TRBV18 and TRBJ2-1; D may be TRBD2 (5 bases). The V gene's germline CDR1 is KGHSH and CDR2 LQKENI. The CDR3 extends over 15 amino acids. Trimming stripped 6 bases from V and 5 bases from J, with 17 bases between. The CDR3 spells CASSLANGRNNEQFF. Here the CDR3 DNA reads TGTGCCAGCTCCCTAGCCAACGGGCGCAACAATGAGCAGTTCTTC.

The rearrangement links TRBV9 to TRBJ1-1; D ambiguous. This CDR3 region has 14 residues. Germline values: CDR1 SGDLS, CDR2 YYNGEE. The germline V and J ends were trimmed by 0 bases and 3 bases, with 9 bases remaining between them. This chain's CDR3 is CASSVAGADTEAFF. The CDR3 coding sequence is TGTGCCAGCAGCGTAGCGGGCGCGGACACTGAAGCTTTCTTT.

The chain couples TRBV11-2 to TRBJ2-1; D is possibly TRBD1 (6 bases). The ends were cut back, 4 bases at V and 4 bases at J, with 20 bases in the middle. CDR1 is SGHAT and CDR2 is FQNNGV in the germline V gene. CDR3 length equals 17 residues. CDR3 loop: CASSSAPRGPSYNEQFF. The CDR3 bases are TGTGCCAGCAGCTCCGCCCCCAGGGGCCCTTCTTACAATGAGCAGTTCTTC.